This TCR beta chain came from a study of cytomegalovirus exposure and HLA in healthy donors. A note on this clone: Its antigen is unidentified.

PCR was performed using 60 Vbeta and 13 Jbeta primers. Generated by immunoSEQ multiplex PCR, the TCRdb table keeps only in-frame clones and is missing some. The sample holds some 140,000 clones, approximately 80% seen once. It was healthy bone marrow donors who served as donors. Study results and limitations: The CMV antigen specificity of a few CMV-associated chains was confirmed through in vitro analysis. Several of the most significant clusters appeared, in a later analysis, to be linked to common viral pathogens. CMV serostatus alone was available as immune exposure information.

Sequencing used PBMCs. This receptor was obtained from a woman between 50 and 59 years old in good health and CMV-seropositive.

The CDR3 here is CASSLEGTGGLDEQFF. DNA of the CDR3: TGTGCCAGCAGCTTAGAAGGCACGGGGGGGTTAGATGAGCAGTTCTTC. The rearrangement links TRBV7-2 to TRBJ2-1, with 8 bases lining up with TRBD2. V shed 1 base, J shed 8 bases, and the junction held 10 bases outside the gene matches. Germline V gives CDR1 SGHTA, CDR2 FQGNSA. CDR3 length: 16 amino acids. Complete variable domain (other parts from reference TRBV7-2 and TRBJ2-1): GAGVSQSPSNKVTEKGKDVELRCDPISGHTALYWYRQSLGQGLEFLIYFQGNSAPDKSGLPSDRFSAERTGGSVSTLTIQRTQQEDSAVYLCASSLEGTGGLDEQFFGPGTRLTVL.